This is a list of T cell receptor beta chains from one sample in a study of Ad26.COV2.S vaccination and SARS-CoV-2 variants. Sequenced by immunoSEQ multiplex PCR; TCRdb stores in-frame clones only, minus some. This repertoire shows some 500,000 clones, approximately 89% found once; its top ten account for approximately 2.5%. The source was peripheral blood, collected in a trial of Ad26.COV2.S vaccine versus placebo. Receptors were obtained from a person aged 18-60 years who received the Ad26.COV2.S COVID-19 vaccine or a placebo. Both conserved end residues are part of each CDR3. The D gene is left open where the match is weak. Where a row states a size, it is once, few, many or the class of an expanded clone; other rows omit it.

size: -; V: TRBV28; J: TRBJ1-2; D: TRBD1; DNA: TGTGCCAGCAGAGACCGGGACAGATATTCCTACACCTTC; CDR3: CASRDRDRYSYTF
size: -; V: TRBV5-1; J: TRBJ1-5; D: -; DNA: TGCGCCAGCAGCTTGGATGGGAATCAGCCCCAGCATTTT; CDR3: CASSLDGNQPQHF
size: once; V: TRBV11-2; J: TRBJ2-5; D: TRBD2; DNA: TGTGCCAGCAGCCGTAGCGGGGGGGCTTACCAAGAGACCCAGTACTTC; CDR3: CASSRSGGAYQETQYF
size: -; V: TRBV7-2; J: TRBJ2-7; D: -; DNA: TGTGCCAGCAGCGAACAGGGTTTCGACGAGCAGTACTTC; CDR3: CASSEQGFDEQYF
size: -; V: TRBV7-9; J: TRBJ2-4; D: -; DNA: TGTGCCAGCAGCTTAGGGCCGGGCCTAGCCAAAAACATTCAGTACTTC; CDR3: CASSLGPGLAKNIQYF
size: -; V: TRBV18; J: TRBJ2-1; D: -; DNA: TGTGCCAGCTCACCACTGGGATCTACCTACAATGAGCAGTTCTTC; CDR3: CASSPLGSTYNEQFF
size: -; V: TRBV28; J: TRBJ1-3; D: -; DNA: TGTGCCAGCCACCACACTGACGGAAACACCATATATTTT; CDR3: CASHHTDGNTIYF
size: -; V: TRBV27; J: TRBJ1-1; D: TRBD1; DNA: TGTGCCAGCAGTTTAGCACCGACAGGGCGCCCTGAAGCTTTCTTT; CDR3: CASSLAPTGRPEAFF
size: -; V: TRBV3-1/TRBV3-2; J: TRBJ1-2; D: TRBD1; DNA: TGTGCCAGCAGCCAAGGGGGGGACAGGGGAAACTATGGCTACACCTTC; CDR3: CASSQGGDRGNYGYTF
size: -; V: TRBV9; J: TRBJ1-4; D: -; DNA: TGTGCCAGCCCCCTGGTGTCAACTAATGAAAAACTGTTTTTT; CDR3: CASPLVSTNEKLFF
size: -; V: TRBV2; J: TRBJ2-7; D: TRBD1; DNA: TGTGCCAGCAGTGAACAGGGGGATTACGAGCAGTACTTC; CDR3: CASSEQGDYEQYF
size: -; V: TRBV30; J: TRBJ2-2; D: TRBD1; DNA: TGTGCCTGGGAGGGACAGTACACCGGGGAGCTGTTTTTT; CDR3: CAWEGQYTGELFF
size: once; V: TRBV4-3; J: TRBJ2-5; D: -; DNA: TGCGCCAGCAGCCAAGATCTTCGGCGGGGACAAGAGACCCAGTACTTC; CDR3: CASSQDLRRGQETQYF
size: -; V: TRBV6-6; J: TRBJ2-3; D: TRBD2; DNA: TGTGCCAGCAGCCTAGGACTAGCGGGGTACACAGATACGCAGTATTTT; CDR3: CASSLGLAGYTDTQYF
size: -; V: TRBV6-5; J: TRBJ2-2; D: -; DNA: TGTGCCAGCAGTTACAGCAGGGACACCGGGGAGCTGTTTTTT; CDR3: CASSYSRDTGELFF
size: -; V: TRBV27; J: TRBJ1-1; D: TRBD1; DNA: TGTGCCAGCAGACCTCCGGGACAGGGAAACACTGAAGCTTTCTTT; CDR3: CASRPPGQGNTEAFF
size: -; V: TRBV6-2/TRBV6-3; J: TRBJ1-5; D: -; DNA: TGTGCCAGCAGTTACGCCGCCGGGACGGACGTCCACGGGGCCCAGCATTTT; CDR3: CASSYAAGTDVHGAQHF
size: -; V: TRBV14; J: TRBJ1-2; D: -; DNA: TGTGCCAGCAGCCAAACTCCCGGGGGGGCATCAAGCTACACCTTC; CDR3: CASSQTPGGASSYTF
size: -; V: TRBV9; J: TRBJ2-3; D: TRBD2; DNA: TGTGCCAGCAGCGTAGGTCCTAGCGGGGACCCAGATACGCAGTATTTT; CDR3: CASSVGPSGDPDTQYF
size: -; V: TRBV30; J: TRBJ2-1; D: TRBD1; DNA: TGTGCCTGGAGCTCCGGGACAGGGGCGTACAATGAGCAGTTCTTC; CDR3: CAWSSGTGAYNEQFF
size: -; V: TRBV7-9; J: TRBJ2-1; D: -; DNA: TGTGCCAGCAGCGCTGGCTACGACAATGAGCAGTTCTTC; CDR3: CASSAGYDNEQFF
size: -; V: TRBV19; J: TRBJ2-2; D: TRBD1; DNA: TGTGCCAGTATTCGGTACGGGACAGGGGGCATCGGGGAGCTGTTTTTT; CDR3: CASIRYGTGGIGELFF
size: -; V: TRBV7-2; J: TRBJ2-1; D: TRBD2; DNA: TGTGCCAGCAGCCCGCGGACTAGCGGGAGCTATGAGCAGTTCTTC; CDR3: CASSPRTSGSYEQFF
size: once; V: TRBV7-9; J: TRBJ1-3; D: TRBD1; DNA: TGTGCCAGCAGCCCTCGTGGGACAGGGCTTTCGACCATATATTTT; CDR3: CASSPRGTGLSTIYF
size: -; V: TRBV18; J: TRBJ1-1; D: -; DNA: TGTGCCAGCTCACCAAAAGGGGGAACTGAAGCTTTCTTT; CDR3: CASSPKGGTEAFF
size: -; V: TRBV27; J: TRBJ1-1; D: -; DNA: TGTGCCAGCAGCCCTCTAATGAGGTATGGTGGCACTGAAGCTTTCTTT; CDR3: CASSPLMRYGGTEAFF
size: -; V: TRBV7-6; J: TRBJ2-5; D: -; DNA: TGTGCCAGCAGCTTACCAGAGACCCAGTACTTC; CDR3: CASSLPETQYF
size: -; V: TRBV2; J: TRBJ2-3; D: -; DNA: TGTGCCAGCAGTGAAGCTCGGGAAGGAGTCAACACAGATACGCAGTATTTT; CDR3: CASSEAREGVNTDTQYF
size: -; V: TRBV11-2; J: TRBJ2-7; D: TRBD1; DNA: TGTGCCAGCAGCCCCTGGACAGGGGGCAGGTCCTACGAGCAGTACTTC; CDR3: CASSPWTGGRSYEQYF
size: -; V: TRBV4-2; J: TRBJ2-7; D: TRBD2; DNA: TGTGCCAGCAGCCATTACCTCGGACTAGCGGGGGGGCCGTACGAGCAGTACTTC; CDR3: CASSHYLGLAGGPYEQYF
size: -; V: TRBV7-2; J: TRBJ2-1; D: -; DNA: TGTGCCACCTCTTACGATGTAGGTGAGCAGTTCTTC; CDR3: CATSYDVGEQFF
size: -; V: TRBV5-1; J: TRBJ1-5; D: -; DNA: TGCGCCAGCAGTCCAGGAACACAGGGATCCAATCAGCCCCAGCATTTT; CDR3: CASSPGTQGSNQPQHF
size: -; V: TRBV7-2; J: TRBJ1-1; D: -; DNA: TGTGCCAGCAGCTTATACCGGACAGTAAACACTGAAGCTTTCTTT; CDR3: CASSLYRTVNTEAFF
size: -; V: TRBV7-2; J: TRBJ2-5; D: TRBD2; DNA: TGTGCCAGCAGGCGGACTAGCCAAGAGACCCAGTACTTC; CDR3: CASRRTSQETQYF
size: -; V: TRBV7-8; J: TRBJ1-4; D: -; DNA: TGTGCCAGCAGCTTAGAACAGATGAATGAAAAACTGTTTTTT; CDR3: CASSLEQMNEKLFF
size: -; V: TRBV7-2; J: TRBJ1-2; D: -; DNA: TGTGCCAGCAGCTTACAGGGCAGAGCTAACTATGGCTACACCTTC; CDR3: CASSLQGRANYGYTF